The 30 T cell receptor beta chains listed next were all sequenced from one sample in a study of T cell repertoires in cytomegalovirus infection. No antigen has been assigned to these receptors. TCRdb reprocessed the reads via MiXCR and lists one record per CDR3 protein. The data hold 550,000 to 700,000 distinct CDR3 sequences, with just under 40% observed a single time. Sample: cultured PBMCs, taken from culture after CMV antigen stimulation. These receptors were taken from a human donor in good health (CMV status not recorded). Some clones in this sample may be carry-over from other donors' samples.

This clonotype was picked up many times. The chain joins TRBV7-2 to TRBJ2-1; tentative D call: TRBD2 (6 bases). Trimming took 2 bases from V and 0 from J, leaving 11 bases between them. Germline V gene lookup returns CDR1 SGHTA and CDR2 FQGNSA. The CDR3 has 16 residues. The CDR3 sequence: CASSLNGRGSYNEQFF. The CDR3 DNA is TGTGCCAGCAGCTTAAACGGGAGAGGCTCCTACAATGAGCAGTTCTTC.

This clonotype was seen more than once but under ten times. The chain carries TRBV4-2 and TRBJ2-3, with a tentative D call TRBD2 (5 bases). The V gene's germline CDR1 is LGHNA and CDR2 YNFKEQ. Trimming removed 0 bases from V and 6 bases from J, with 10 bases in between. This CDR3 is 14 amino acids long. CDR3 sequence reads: CASSQDSVADTQYF. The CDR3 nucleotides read TGTGCCAGCAGCCAAGATTCGGTAGCGGATACGCAGTATTTT.

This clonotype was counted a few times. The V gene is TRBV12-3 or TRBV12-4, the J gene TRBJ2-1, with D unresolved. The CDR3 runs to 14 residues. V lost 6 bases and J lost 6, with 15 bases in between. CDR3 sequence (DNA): TGTGCCAGCAGCCTCCCTATGTGGAGCAATGAGCAGTTCTTC. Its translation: CASSLPMWSNEQFF.

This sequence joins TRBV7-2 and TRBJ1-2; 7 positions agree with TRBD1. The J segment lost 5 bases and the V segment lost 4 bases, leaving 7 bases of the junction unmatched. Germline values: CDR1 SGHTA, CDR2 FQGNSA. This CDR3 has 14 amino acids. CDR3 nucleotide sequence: TGTGCCAGCAGCTCCGGGACAGCGAGATATGGCTACACCTTC. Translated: CASSSGTARYGYTF.

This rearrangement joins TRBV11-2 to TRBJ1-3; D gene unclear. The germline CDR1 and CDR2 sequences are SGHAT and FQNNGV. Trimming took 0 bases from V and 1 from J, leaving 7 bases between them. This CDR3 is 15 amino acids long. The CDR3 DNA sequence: TGTGCCAGCAGCTTAGAGTCCTGGTCTGGAAACACCATATATTTT. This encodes CASSLESWSGNTIYF.

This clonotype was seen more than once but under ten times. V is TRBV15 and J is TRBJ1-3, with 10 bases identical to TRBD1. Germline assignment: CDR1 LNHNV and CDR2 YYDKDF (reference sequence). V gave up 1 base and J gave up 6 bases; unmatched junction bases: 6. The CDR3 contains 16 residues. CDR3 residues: CATSRGSGTGANTIYF. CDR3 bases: TGTGCCACCAGCAGAGGATCCGGGACAGGGGCAAACACCATATATTTT.

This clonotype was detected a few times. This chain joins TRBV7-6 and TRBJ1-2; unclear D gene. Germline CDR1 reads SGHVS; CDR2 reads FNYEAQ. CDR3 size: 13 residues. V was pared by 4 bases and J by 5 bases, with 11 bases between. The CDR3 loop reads CASSYQPKYGYTF. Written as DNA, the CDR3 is TGTGCCAGCAGCTATCAGCCGAAGTATGGCTACACCTTC.

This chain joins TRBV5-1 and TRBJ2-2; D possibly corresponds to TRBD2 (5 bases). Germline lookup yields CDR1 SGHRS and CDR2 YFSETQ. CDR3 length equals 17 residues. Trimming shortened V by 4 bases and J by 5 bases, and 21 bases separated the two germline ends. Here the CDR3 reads CASSRGPASQRTGELFF. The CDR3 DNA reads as TGCGCCAGCAGCCGTGGACCTGCTAGCCAAAGGACCGGGGAGCTGTTTTTT.

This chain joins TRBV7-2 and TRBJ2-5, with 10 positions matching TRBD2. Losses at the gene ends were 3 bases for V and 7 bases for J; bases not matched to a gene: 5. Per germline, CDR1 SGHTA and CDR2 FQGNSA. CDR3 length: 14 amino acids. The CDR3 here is CASSFLAGEGTQYF. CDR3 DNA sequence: TGTGCCAGCAGCTTCCTAGCGGGAGAGGGGACCCAGTACTTC.

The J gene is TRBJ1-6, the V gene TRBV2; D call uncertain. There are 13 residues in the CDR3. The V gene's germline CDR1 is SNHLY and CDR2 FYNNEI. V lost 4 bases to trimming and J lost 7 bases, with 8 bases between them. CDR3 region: CASSGQLNSPLHF. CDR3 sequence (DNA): TGTGCCAGCAGTGGTCAGCTAAATTCACCCCTCCACTTT.

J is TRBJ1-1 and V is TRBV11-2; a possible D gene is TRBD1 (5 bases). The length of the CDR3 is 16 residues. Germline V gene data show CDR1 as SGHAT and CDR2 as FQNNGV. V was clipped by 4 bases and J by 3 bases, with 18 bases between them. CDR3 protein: CASSSRSGGRYTEAFF. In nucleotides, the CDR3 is TGTGCCAGCAGCTCCCGGAGCGGGGGGAGATACACTGAAGCTTTCTTT.

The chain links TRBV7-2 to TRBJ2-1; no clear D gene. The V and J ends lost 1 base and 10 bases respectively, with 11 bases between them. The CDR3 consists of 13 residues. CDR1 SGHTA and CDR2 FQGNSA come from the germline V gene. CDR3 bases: TGTGCCAGCAGCTTAGATTTTGGTGGGGAGCAGTTCTTC. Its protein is CASSLDFGGEQFF.

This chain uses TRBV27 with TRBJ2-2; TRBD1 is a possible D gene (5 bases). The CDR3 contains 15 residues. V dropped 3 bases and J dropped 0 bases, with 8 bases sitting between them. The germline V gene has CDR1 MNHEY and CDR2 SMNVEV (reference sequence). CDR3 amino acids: CASSFQGTNTGELFF. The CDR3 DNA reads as TGTGCCAGCAGTTTTCAGGGTACGAACACCGGGGAGCTGTTTTTT.

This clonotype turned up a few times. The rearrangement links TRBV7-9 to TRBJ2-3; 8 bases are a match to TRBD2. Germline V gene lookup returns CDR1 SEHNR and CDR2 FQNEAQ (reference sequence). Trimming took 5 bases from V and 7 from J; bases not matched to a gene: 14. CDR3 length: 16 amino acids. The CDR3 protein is CASSLGLGLPFHTQYF. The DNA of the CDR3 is TGTGCCAGCAGCCTGGGACTAGGCCTCCCATTTCATACGCAGTATTTT.

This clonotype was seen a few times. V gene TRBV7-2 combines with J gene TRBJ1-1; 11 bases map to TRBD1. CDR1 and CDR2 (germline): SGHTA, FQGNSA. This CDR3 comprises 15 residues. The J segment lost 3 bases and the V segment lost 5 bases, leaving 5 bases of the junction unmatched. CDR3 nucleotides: TGTGCCAGCAGCCCTCGGGACAGGGGGGACACTGAAGCTTTCTTT. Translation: CASSPRDRGDTEAFF.

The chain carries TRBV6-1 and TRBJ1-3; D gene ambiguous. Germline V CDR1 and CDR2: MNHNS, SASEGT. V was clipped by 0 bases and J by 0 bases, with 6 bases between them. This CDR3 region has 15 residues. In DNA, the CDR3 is TGTGCCAGCAGTGAAGCAATCTACTCTGGAAACACCATATATTTT. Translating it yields CASSEAIYSGNTIYF.

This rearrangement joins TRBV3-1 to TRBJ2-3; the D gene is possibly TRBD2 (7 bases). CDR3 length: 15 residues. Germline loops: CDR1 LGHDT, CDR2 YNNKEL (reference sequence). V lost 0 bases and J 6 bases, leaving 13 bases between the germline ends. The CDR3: CASSQDRGLPDTQYF. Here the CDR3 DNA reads TGTGCCAGCAGCCAAGACAGGGGACTACCCGATACGCAGTATTTT.

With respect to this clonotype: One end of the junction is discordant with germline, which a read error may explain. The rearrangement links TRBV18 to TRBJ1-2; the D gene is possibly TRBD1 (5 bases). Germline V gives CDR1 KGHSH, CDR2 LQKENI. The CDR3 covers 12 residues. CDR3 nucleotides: TGTGCCAGCTCGACAGTATCCTATGGCTACATCTTC. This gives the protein CASSTVSYGYIF.

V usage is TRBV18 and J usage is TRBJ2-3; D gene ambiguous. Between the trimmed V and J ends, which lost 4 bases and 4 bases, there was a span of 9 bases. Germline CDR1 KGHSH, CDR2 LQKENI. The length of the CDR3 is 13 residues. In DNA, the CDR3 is TGTGCCAGCTCACTCGGGCACGCAGATACGCAGTATTTT. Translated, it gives CASSLGHADTQYF. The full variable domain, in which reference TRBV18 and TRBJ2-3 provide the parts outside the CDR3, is NAGVMQNPRHLVRRRGQEARLRCSPMKGHSHVYWYRQLPEEGLKFMVYLQKENIIDESGMPKERFSAEFPKEGPSILRIQQVVRGDSAAYFCASSLGHADTQYFGPGTRLTVL.

The DNA for the CDR3 is TGTGCCAGCAGTCCTAGCCCTGATGGGGAGACCCAGTACTTC. It encodes CASSPSPDGETQYF. The genes are TRBV12-3 or TRBV12-4 and TRBJ2-5, with a weak D call TRBD2 (5 bases). The length of the CDR3 is 14 residues. Trimming removed 5 bases from V and 5 bases from J, with 15 bases in between.

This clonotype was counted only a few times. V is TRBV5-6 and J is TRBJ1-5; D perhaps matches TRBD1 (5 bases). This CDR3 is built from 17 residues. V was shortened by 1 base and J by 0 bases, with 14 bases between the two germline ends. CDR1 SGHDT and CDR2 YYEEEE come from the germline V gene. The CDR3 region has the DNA TGTGCCAGCAGCTTGAATGGACACAAGTATAGCAATCAGCCCCAGCATTTT. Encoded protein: CASSLNGHKYSNQPQHF.

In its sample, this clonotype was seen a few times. As DNA, the CDR3 is TGTGCCAGTAGTTACCGGACCGGACAACCATCTAACACCGGGGAGCTGTTTTTT. This gives the protein CASSYRTGQPSNTGELFF. The rearrangement joins TRBV19 to TRBJ2-2; possible D gene TRBD1, 5 bases. Germline CDR1 reads LNHDA; CDR2 reads SQIVND (reference sequence). The V end lost 5 bases, the J end lost 2 bases, and 21 bases lay between the germline ends. The CDR3 consists of 18 residues.

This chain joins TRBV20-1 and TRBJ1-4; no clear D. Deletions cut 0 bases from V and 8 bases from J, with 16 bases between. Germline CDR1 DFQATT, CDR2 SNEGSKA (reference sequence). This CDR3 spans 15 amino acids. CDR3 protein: CSARDSIAGPEKLFF. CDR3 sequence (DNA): TGCAGTGCTAGAGATAGTATAGCAGGACCGGAAAAACTGTTTTTT.

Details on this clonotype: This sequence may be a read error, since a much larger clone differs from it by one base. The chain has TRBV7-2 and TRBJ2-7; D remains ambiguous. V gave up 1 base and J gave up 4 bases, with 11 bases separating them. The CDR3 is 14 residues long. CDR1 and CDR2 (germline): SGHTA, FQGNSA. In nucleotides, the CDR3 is TGTGCCAGCAGCTTAGGTGTCGGTGAATACGAGCAGTACTTC. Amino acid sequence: CASSLGVGEYEQYF.

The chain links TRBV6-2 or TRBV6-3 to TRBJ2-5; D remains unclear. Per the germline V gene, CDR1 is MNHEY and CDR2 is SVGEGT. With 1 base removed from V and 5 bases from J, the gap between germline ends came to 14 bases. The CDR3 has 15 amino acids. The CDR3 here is CASSYFREAWETQYF. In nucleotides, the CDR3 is TGTGCCAGCAGTTACTTCCGAGAAGCCTGGGAGACCCAGTACTTC.

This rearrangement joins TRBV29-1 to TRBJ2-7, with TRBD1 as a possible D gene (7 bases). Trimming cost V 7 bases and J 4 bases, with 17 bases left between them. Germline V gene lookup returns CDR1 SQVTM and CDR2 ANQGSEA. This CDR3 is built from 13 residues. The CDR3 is CSAGGGQTYEQYF. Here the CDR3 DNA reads TGCAGCGCCGGAGGGGGCCAAACTTACGAGCAGTACTTC.

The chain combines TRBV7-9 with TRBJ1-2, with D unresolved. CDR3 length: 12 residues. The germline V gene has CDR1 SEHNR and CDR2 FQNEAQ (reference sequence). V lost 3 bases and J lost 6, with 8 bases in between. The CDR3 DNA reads TGTGCCAGCAGCTTGGGAGCAGATGGCTACACCTTC. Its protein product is CASSLGADGYTF.

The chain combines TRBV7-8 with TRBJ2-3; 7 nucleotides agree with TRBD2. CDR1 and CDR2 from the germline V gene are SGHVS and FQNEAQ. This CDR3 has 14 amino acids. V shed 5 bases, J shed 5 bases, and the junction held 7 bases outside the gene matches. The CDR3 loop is CASSRVGGVDTQYF. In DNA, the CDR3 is TGTGCCAGCAGCCGGGTGGGGGGGGTAGATACGCAGTATTTT.

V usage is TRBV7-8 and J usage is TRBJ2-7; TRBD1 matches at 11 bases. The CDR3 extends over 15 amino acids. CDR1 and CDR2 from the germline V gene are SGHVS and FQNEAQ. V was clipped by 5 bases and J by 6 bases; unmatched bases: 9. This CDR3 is CASSHWTGGIGEQYF. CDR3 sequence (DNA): TGTGCCAGCAGCCATTGGACAGGGGGCATCGGCGAGCAGTACTTC.

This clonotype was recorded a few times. The CDR3 region is CASSYTGGFEDEQYF. The CDR3, as DNA: TGTGCCAGCAGTTACACGGGAGGGTTTGAGGACGAGCAGTACTTC. The chain recombines TRBV6-5 with TRBJ2-7; TRBD2 aligns across 8 bases. J gave up 5 bases and V 2 bases, and 8 bases lay outside the gene matches. Per germline, CDR1 MNHEY and CDR2 SVGAGI. CDR3 length: 15 amino acids.